This T cell receptor (beta chain) was sequenced for a study of T cells in Graves' hyperthyroidism and ophthalmopathy. RNA transcripts gave rise to amplified TCR beta CDR3 regions. HTBI primers were used for first-round RT-PCR of the TCR CDR3. TCRdb reprocessed the multiplex PCR reads with MiXCR, giving one entry per CDR3 protein. The table has a few hundred thousand distinct CDR3 sequences, 18% seen once; the top ten hold around two fifths. Diagnoses rested on clinical symptoms, serum thyroxine and TRAb, thyroid ultrasound and orbital computed tomography. Per the germline V gene, CDR1 is PRHDT and CDR2 is FYEKMQ (reference sequence). CDR3 length equals 15 residues. V lost 2 bases to trimming and J lost 4 bases, with 14 bases between them. In its sample, this clonotype was seen many times. The antigen remains undetermined. Study-wide findings and caveats: Separating ophthalmopathy from stable hyperthyroidism was achieved by a 13 V-J model. Ophthalmopathy was model-predicted a median around seven months pre-onset.

Sequencing was done on a sample of blood. The chain combines TRBV13 with TRBJ1-2; a weak D match, TRBD1 (6 bases). The clonotype comes from a man between 18 and 29 years old with Graves' ophthalmopathy. CDR3 sequence reads: CASSLRQAQGYGYTF. CDR3 DNA: TGTGCCAGCAGCTTAAGACAGGCCCAGGGCTATGGCTACACCTTC.